This T cell receptor beta chain was sequenced during a study of T cell repertoires in cytomegalovirus infection. At the level of the study: Indications came from public TCR beta signatures; they pointed to CMV infection and to a matching HLA type.

Germline assignment: CDR1 MNHEY and CDR2 SVGAGI. The CDR3 extends over 12 amino acids. Overall study findings and caveats: Using cumulative public TCR beta family frequency, the authors identified those who carried CMV together with the relevant HLA. Dominating the ex vivo response were TCR beta clonotypes that were CMV-specific and HLA-C-restricted.

TCRdb redid the calling of the reads with MiXCR, one entry per CDR3 protein. The sample records nearly 450,000 distinct CDR3 sequences, roughly a third being singletons. Of note for this clonotype: Its antigen remains unidentified.

Sequenced input: PBMCs. The V gene is TRBV6-5, the J gene TRBJ1-5; TRBD1 matches at 10 bases. This TCR derives from a human donor in good health (CMV status not recorded). Some clones in this sample may be carry-over from other donors' samples. CDR3 nucleotides: TGTGCTGTGGGGACAGGGGTTCAGCCCCAGCATTTT. Translation: CAVGTGVQPQHF.